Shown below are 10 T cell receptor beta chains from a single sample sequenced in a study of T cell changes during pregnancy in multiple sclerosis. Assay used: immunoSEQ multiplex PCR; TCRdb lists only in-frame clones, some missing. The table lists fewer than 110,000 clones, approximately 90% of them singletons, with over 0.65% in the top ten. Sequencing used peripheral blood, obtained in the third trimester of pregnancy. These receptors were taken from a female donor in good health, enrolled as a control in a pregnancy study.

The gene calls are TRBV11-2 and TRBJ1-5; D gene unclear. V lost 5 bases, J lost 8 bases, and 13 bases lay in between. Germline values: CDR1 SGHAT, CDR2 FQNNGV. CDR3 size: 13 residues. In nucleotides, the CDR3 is TGTGCCAGCAGCCCCAGTACGGGAGAGCCCCAGCATTTT. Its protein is CASSPSTGEPQHF.

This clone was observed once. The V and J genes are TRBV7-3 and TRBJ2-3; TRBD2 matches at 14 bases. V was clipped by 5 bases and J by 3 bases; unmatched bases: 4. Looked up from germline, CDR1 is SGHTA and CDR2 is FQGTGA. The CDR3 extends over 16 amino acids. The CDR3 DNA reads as TGTGCCAGCAGCCTGGGGACTAGCGGGGGTACAGATACGCAGTATTTT. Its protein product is CASSLGTSGGTDTQYF.

CDR3 coding DNA: TGTGCCAGCAGCCAAACAGGGGGTAGCTCCTACGAGCAGTACTTC. Amino acid sequence: CASSQTGGSSYEQYF. The rearrangement joins TRBV14 to TRBJ2-7, with TRBD1 matching over 8 bases. CDR1 and CDR2 from the germline V gene are SGHDN and FVKESK. There are 15 residues in the CDR3. The V and J ends lost 2 bases and 0 bases, in that order; junction bases with no gene match: 3.

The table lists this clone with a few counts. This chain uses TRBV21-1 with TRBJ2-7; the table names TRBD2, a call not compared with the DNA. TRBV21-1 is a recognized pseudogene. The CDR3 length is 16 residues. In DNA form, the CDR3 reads TGTGCCAGCAGCAAGGGGGGGGCGGAGGGGCACTACGAGCAGTACTTC. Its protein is CASSKGGAEGHYEQYF.

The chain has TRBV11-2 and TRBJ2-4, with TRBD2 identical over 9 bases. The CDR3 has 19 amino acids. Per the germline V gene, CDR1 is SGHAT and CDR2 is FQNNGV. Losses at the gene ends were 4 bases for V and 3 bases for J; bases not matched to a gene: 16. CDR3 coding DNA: TGTGCCAGCAGCTGGGGGCGCGGGGGGGATTCCCGGGGCAAAAACATTCAGTACTTC. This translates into CASSWGRGGDSRGKNIQYF. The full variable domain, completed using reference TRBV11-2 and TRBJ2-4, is EAGVAQSPRYKIIEKRQSVAFWCNPISGHATLYWYQQILGQGPKLLIQFQNNGVVDDSQLPKDRFSAERLKGVDSTLKIQPAKLEDSAVYLCASSWGRGGDSRGKNIQYFGAGTRLSVL.

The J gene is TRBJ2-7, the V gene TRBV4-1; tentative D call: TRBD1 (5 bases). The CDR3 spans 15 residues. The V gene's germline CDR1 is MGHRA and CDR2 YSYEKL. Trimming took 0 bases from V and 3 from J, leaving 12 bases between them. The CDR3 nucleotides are TGCGCCAGCAGCCAAGATCGAGACAGTTACTACGAGCAGTACTTC. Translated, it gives CASSQDRDSYYEQYF.

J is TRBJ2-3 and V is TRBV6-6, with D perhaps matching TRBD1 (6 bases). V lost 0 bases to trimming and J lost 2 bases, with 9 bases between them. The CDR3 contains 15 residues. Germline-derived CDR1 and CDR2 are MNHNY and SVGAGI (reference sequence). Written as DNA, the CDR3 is TGTGCCAGCAGTTACTCGGGGACAATCACAGATACGCAGTATTTT. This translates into CASSYSGTITDTQYF.

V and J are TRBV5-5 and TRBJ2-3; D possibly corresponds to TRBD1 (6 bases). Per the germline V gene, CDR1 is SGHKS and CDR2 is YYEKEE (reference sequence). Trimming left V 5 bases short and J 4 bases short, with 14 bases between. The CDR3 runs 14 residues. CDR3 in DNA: TGTGCCAGCAGTCCGGGACATTCGTCAGATACGCAGTATTTT. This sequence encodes CASSPGHSSDTQYF.

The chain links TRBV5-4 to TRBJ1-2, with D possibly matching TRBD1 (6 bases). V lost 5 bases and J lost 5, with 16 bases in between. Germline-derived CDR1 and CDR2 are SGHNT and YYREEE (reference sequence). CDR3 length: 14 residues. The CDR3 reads CASRGTDSSYGYTF. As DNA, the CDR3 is TGTGCCAGCAGGGGAACGGACAGCTCTTATGGCTACACCTTC.

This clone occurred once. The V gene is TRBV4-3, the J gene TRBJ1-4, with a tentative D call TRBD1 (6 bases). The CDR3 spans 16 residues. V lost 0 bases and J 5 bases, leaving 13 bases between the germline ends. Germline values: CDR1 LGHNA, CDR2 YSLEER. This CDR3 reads CASSQDITGLNEKLFF. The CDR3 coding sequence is TGCGCCAGCAGCCAAGATATTACAGGGTTGAATGAAAAACTGTTTTTT.